One and the same sample provided the 3 T cell receptor beta chains below, sequenced in a study of blood T cell repertoires in COVID-19. Sequenced by immunoSEQ multiplex PCR; TCRdb stores in-frame clones only, minus some. The sample records around 100,000 clones, about 86% being singletons. Sequences were obtained from peripheral blood. These receptor sequences come from a man aged 55 to 70 with acute or convalescent COVID-19.

The V and J genes are TRBV4-1 and TRBJ1-1; 8 nucleotides align to TRBD1. With V trimmed by 0 bases and J by 5 bases, 5 bases remained unmatched. The germline V gene encodes CDR1 MGHRA and CDR2 YSYEKL. The CDR3 has 15 residues. In DNA, the CDR3 is TGCGCCAGCAGCCAAGAAGGACAGGGTCATACTGAAGCTTTCTTT. This codes for CASSQEGQGHTEAFF.

V is TRBV14 and J is TRBJ1-2; D not certain. The germline V and J ends were trimmed by 0 bases and 8 bases, with 7 bases remaining between them. The germline CDR1 and CDR2 sequences are SGHDN and FVKESK. This CDR3 contains 12 residues. CDR3 protein: CASSQDWRGYTF. DNA of the CDR3: TGTGCCAGCAGCCAAGATTGGCGGGGCTACACCTTC.

The V and J genes are TRBV6-2 or TRBV6-3 and TRBJ1-2; 8 positions agree with TRBD1. Unmatched junction bases numbered 6, after V lost 2 bases and J lost 7 bases. CDR3 length: 14 amino acids. The germline V gene has CDR1 MNHEY and CDR2 SVGEGT. CDR3 nucleotides: TGTGCCAGCAGTTACCTTGGACAGGGCACTGGCTACACCTTC. Protein product: CASSYLGQGTGYTF.